The 16 T cell receptor beta chains listed next were all sequenced from one sample in a study of blood T cell repertoires in COVID-19. Generated by immunoSEQ multiplex PCR, the TCRdb table keeps only in-frame clones and is missing some. The sample carries fewer than 85,000 clones, about 88% recorded once. What was sequenced was peripheral blood. The receptors come from a human donor in a cohort sampled during active COVID-19.

The genes are TRBV6-5 and TRBJ2-5; 11 nucleotides line up with TRBD2. Germline CDR1 reads MNHEY; CDR2 reads SVGAGI. Trimming at V came to 11 bases and at J to 1 base, leaving 6 bases not matched to a gene. This CDR3 contains 14 residues. The CDR3 reads CARLAGRRQETQYF. The CDR3 coding sequence is TGTGCCCGACTAGCGGGGAGACGCCAAGAGACCCAGTACTTC.

This chain uses TRBV27 with TRBJ1-1, with D possibly matching TRBD1 (5 bases). The CDR3 is 13 residues long. Germline CDR1 reads MNHEY; CDR2 reads SMNVEV (reference sequence). The V end was cut by 9 bases, the J end by 5 bases, with 16 bases between. The CDR3 sequence: CASTPPGFTEAFF. The DNA of the CDR3 is TGTGCCAGTACCCCCCCAGGGTTTACTGAAGCTTTCTTT.

The chain employs TRBV19 and TRBJ1-1; D might be TRBD1 (6 bases). Trimming stripped 6 bases from V and 1 base from J, with 15 bases between. This CDR3 is built from 15 residues. Per germline, CDR1 LNHDA and CDR2 SQIVND (reference sequence). The DNA of the CDR3 is TGTGCCAGTAGAGGCGACGGACAGAAGAACACTGAAGCTTTCTTT. Translated, it gives CASRGDGQKNTEAFF. The complete variable domain, with remaining parts taken from reference TRBV19 and TRBJ1-1, reads DGGITQSPKYLFRKEGQNVTLSCEQNLNHDAMYWYRQDPGQGLRLIYYSQIVNDFQKGDIAEGYSVSREKKESFPLTVTSAQKNPTAFYLCASRGDGQKNTEAFFGQGTRLTVV.

V is TRBV4-1 and J is TRBJ2-7; 7 nucleotides align to TRBD2. V trimming: 3 bases; J trimming: 6 bases; junction bases outside the gene matches: 11. The CDR3 runs to 15 residues. Germline CDR1 and CDR2: MGHRA and YSYEKL. CDR3: CASSQLGTIRSEQYF. The CDR3 coding sequence is TGCGCCAGCAGCCAGCTCGGGACTATCCGAAGCGAGCAGTACTTC.

The chain uses TRBV5-4 and TRBJ1-3, with a tentative D call TRBD1 (6 bases). Trimming cost V 5 bases and J 0 bases, with 12 bases left between them. Germline V gene data show CDR1 as SGHNT and CDR2 as YYREEE (reference sequence). The CDR3 totals 15 residues. The CDR3 here is CASSTQGFSGNTIYF. The CDR3 coding sequence is TGTGCCAGCAGTACCCAGGGGTTCTCTGGAAACACCATATATTTT. Full variable domain (remainder filled in from reference TRBV5-4 and TRBJ1-3): ETGVTQSPTHLIKTRGQQVTLRCSSQSGHNTVSWYQQALGQGPQFIFQYYREEENGRGNFPPRFSGLQFPNYSSELNVNALELDDSALYLCASSTQGFSGNTIYFGEGSWLTVV.

This chain links TRBV12-5 with TRBJ1-6, with 7 nucleotides matching TRBD1. This CDR3 region has 15 residues. After removal of 6 bases from V and 3 bases from J, the junction contained 5 bases not matched to a gene. Per germline, CDR1 LGHNT and CDR2 FRNRAP. CDR3 DNA sequence: TGTGCTAGTGGCCTTGGGACAGTCTATAATTCACCCCTCCACTTT. Its protein product is CASGLGTVYNSPLHF.

The chain uses TRBV25-1 and TRBJ1-6, with D perhaps matching TRBD1 (5 bases). V was trimmed by 1 base and J by 9 bases, leaving 13 bases between them. Germline-derived CDR1 and CDR2 are MGHDK and SYGVNS. There are 15 residues in the CDR3. CDR3 in amino acids: CASSELGREGSPLHF. The CDR3 bases are TGTGCCAGCAGTGAATTGGGCAGGGAGGGTTCACCCCTCCACTTT.

The chain joins TRBV7-2 to TRBJ2-7; the D gene is possibly TRBD2 (5 bases). The CDR3 extends over 14 amino acids. Germline assignment: CDR1 SGHTA and CDR2 FQGNSA. Trimming took 5 bases from V and 1 from J, leaving 12 bases between them. Here the CDR3 reads CASSPLDFSYEQYF. The CDR3 DNA follows: TGTGCCAGCAGCCCATTGGACTTTTCCTACGAGCAGTACTTC.

V gene TRBV5-4 combines with J gene TRBJ1-1; D may be TRBD1 (6 bases). V gave up 1 base and J gave up 5 bases, with 12 bases separating them. Germline-derived CDR1 and CDR2 are SGHNT and YYREEE (reference sequence). CDR3 size: 14 residues. The CDR3 DNA sequence: TGTGCCAGCAGCTTGCAGGGGCGGGGGACTGAAGCTTTCTTT. Translation: CASSLQGRGTEAFF.

The chain employs TRBV19 and TRBJ2-7, with D maybe TRBD1 (6 bases). Germline loops: CDR1 LNHDA, CDR2 SQIVND (reference sequence). CDR3 length: 12 residues. The V and J ends lost 4 bases and 5 bases respectively, with 9 bases between them. The CDR3 coding sequence is TGTGCCAGTAGTAGCGCAGGGGACGAGCAGTACTTC. This codes for CASSSAGDEQYF.

In its sample, this clone was seen once. This rearrangement joins TRBV6-5 to TRBJ2-2, with 7 bases identical to TRBD1. Losses at the gene ends were 4 bases for V and 5 bases for J; bases not matched to a gene: 4. The germline CDR1 and CDR2 sequences are MNHEY and SVGAGI. The CDR3 is 14 amino acids. The chain's CDR3 is CASSFDRVTGELFF. DNA for the CDR3: TGTGCCAGCAGTTTTGACAGGGTGACCGGGGAGCTGTTTTTT.

V gene TRBV4-1 combines with J gene TRBJ2-7, with TRBD2 identical over 11 bases. CDR1 is MGHRA and CDR2 is YSYEKL in the germline V gene. The V segment lost 5 bases and the J segment 0 bases; nucleotides outside the gene matches: 3. This CDR3 has 15 residues. The CDR3 DNA reads TGCGCCAGCAGCGTCACTAGCGGGAGCTCCTACGAGCAGTACTTC. Protein: CASSVTSGSSYEQYF.

The chain recombines TRBV11-2 with TRBJ1-1; TRBD1 matches 7 bases. Germline-derived CDR1 and CDR2 are SGHAT and FQNNGV. The ends lost 5 bases at V and 1 base at J; junction bases unmatched: 4. The CDR3 consists of 14 residues. The CDR3 DNA reads TGTGCCAGCAGCCCCGGGACAGCGAACACTGAAGCTTTCTTT. Its protein is CASSPGTANTEAFF.

This clone came up many times. V gene TRBV5-1 combines with J gene TRBJ1-6, with 9 bases that match TRBD1. Germline trimming cut 4 bases from V and 10 bases from J; bases unmatched to any gene: 9. CDR1 SGHRS and CDR2 YFSETQ come from the germline V gene. The CDR3 is 15 residues long. CDR3 residues: CASSDGTGMGSPLHF. The CDR3 nucleotides read TGCGCCAGCAGCGATGGGACAGGGATGGGATCACCCCTCCACTTT.

The chain carries TRBV3-1 (or the pseudogene TRBV3-2) and TRBJ1-6, with a possible D match to TRBD1 (6 bases). Germline CDR1 reads LGHDT; CDR2 reads YNNKEL (reference sequence). CDR3 size: 16 residues. V lost 4 bases to trimming and J lost 7 bases, with 17 bases between them. The DNA of the CDR3 is TGTGCCAGCAGCCTAGCTGAGGGGGTCGGGAATTCACCCCTCCACTTT. The encoded protein is CASSLAEGVGNSPLHF.

This rearrangement joins TRBV14 to TRBJ2-1, with 9 nucleotides matching TRBD2. V shed 5 bases and J 8 bases; nucleotides not matched to a gene: 13. CDR3 length equals 16 residues. Germline V CDR1 and CDR2: SGHDN, FVKESK. The CDR3 here is CASSFNWAGGRDEQFF. CDR3 nucleotide sequence: TGTGCCAGCAGCTTTAATTGGGCGGGAGGGCGCGATGAGCAGTTCTTC. The entire variable domain, with the rest obtained from reference TRBV14 and TRBJ2-1, is as follows: EAGVTQFPSHSVIEKGQTVTLRCDPISGHDNLYWYRRVMGKEIKFLLHFVKESKQDESGMPNNRFLAERTGGTYSTLKVQPAELEDSGVYFCASSFNWAGGRDEQFFGPGTRLTVL.